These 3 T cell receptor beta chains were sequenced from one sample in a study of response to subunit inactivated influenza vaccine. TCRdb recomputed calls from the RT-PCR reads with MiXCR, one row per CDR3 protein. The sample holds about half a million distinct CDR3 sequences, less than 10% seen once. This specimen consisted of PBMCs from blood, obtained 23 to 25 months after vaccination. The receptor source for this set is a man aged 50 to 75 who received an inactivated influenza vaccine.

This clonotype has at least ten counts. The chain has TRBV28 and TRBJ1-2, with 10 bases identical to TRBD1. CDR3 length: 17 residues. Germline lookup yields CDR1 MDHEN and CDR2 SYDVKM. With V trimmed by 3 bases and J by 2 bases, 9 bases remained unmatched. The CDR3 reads CASSFARDRGFNYGYTF. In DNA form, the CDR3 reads TGTGCCAGCAGTTTCGCGAGGGACAGGGGATTCAACTATGGCTACACCTTC.

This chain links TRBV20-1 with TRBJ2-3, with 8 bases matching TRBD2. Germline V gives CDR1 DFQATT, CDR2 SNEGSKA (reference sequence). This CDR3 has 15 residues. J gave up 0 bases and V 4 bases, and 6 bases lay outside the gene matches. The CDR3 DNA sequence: TGCAGTGCTATCGGCAGGACTAGCAGCACAGATACGCAGTATTTT. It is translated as CSAIGRTSSTDTQYF.

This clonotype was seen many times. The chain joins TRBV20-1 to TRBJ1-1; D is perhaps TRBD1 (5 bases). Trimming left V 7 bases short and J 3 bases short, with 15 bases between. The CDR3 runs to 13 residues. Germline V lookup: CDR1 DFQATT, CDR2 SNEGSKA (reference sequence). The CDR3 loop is CSVRGLKDTEAFF. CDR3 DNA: TGCAGTGTTCGGGGCCTGAAGGACACTGAAGCTTTCTTT.